The source of this T cell receptor beta chain is a study of T cells in Graves' hyperthyroidism and ophthalmopathy. Study-wide findings and caveats: Ophthalmopathy could be told apart from stable hyperthyroidism with a 13 V-J model.

RNA transcripts provided the source from which TCR beta CDR3 regions were amplified. The HTBI set primed first-round TCR CDR3 RT-PCR. MiXCR, run by TCRdb on the multiplex PCR reads, gives a single entry per CDR3 protein. This table holds 450,000 to 650,000 distinct CDR3 sequences, 14% found once. Disease duration was under 3 months in the ophthalmopathy patients, who also had a Clinical Activity Score of at least 3 and a NOSPECS grade of at least 4. Exclusion followed for patients with uncontrolled infection, other autoimmune disease, pregnancy or lactation. It was around 10 ml of fresh peripheral blood that supplied the PBMCs. Only a few counts were recorded for this clonotype. Antigen: not known. Possible read error: a much larger clone is one base away. The germline V and J ends were trimmed by 1 base and 1 base, with 10 bases remaining between them. Looked up from germline, CDR1 is SNHLY and CDR2 is FYNNEI. The CDR3 is 15 amino acids.

The specimen was blood. This TCR derives from a woman aged 18 to 35 with Graves' ophthalmopathy. The V call is TRBV2, the J call TRBJ1-1; D remains ambiguous. CDR3 in DNA: TGTGCCAGCAGTGAAGGTACGATTACGAACACTGAAGCTTTCTTT. Protein sequence: CASSEGTITNTEAFF.